This TCR beta chain was observed in a study of T cell responses to AZD1222 COVID-19 vaccine. The study's findings and limits: Targets within unmutated variant regions were reportedly found for nearly half of spike-specific TCRs. Seropositive at baseline were only five or six AZD1222 recipients. Following two doses of AZD1222, Spike-specific TCR breadth and depth rose.

This clone appeared once. The antigen remains unidentified. Germline CDR1 and CDR2: LGHDT and YNNKEL (reference sequence). The CDR3 has 16 residues. V lost 2 bases to trimming and J lost 0 bases, with 11 bases between them. The repertoire was sequenced with immunoSEQ multiplex PCR; TCRdb's copy has only in-frame clones and lacks some. Found here are just over 150,000 clones, about nine tenths of them singletons; the top ten hold roughly a tenth. The input for sequencing was peripheral blood, taken 28 days after the second AZD1222 dose. The clonotype comes from an adult who received the AZD1222 COVID-19 vaccine. The chain has TRBV3-1 (or the pseudogene TRBV3-2) and TRBJ2-4; D is perhaps TRBD1 (6 bases). The CDR3 sequence is CASSQWDKVAKNIQYF. The CDR3 coding sequence is TGTGCCAGCAGCCAATGGGACAAAGTAGCCAAAAACATTCAGTACTTC.